This T cell receptor beta chain was documented in a study of T cells in localized non-small cell lung cancer (dated by TCRdb to 2019 to 2021). With regard to the full study: T cell repertoires of 236 early-stage NSCLC patients were analyzed, with tumors being compared against uninvolved tumor-adjacent lungs. All 230 or so NSCLC patients in the cohort were treatment-naive and had localized lung tumors that were resected. NSCLC patients had a mean age of roughly 64 years, and 129 were male and around 110 female.

Summary of the overall study and its limitations: Because the study design was exploratory, TCR variables were selected using unadjusted p-values without false-discovery rate correction. A median of 57 of the top 100 tumor clones were detected in paired uninvolved adjacent lung, and some 29 of these tumor clones were also found among the top 100 clones of the paired uninvolved adjacent lung. Uninvolved tumor-adjacent lung showed the highest T cell clonality, higher than tumor, which suggests more focused antigenic responses in the uninvolved tumor-adjacent lung. Longer overall survival was associated with higher blood T cell density, whereas shorter survival was associated with higher adjacent-lung clonality. Because multi-region tumor sequencing was not performed, intratumor heterogeneity could not be ruled out.

Concerning this clone itself: Its antigen target is currently unknown. No much larger clone exists at a distance of one base, and base qualities are not known.

At diagnosis, tumor, uninvolved tumor-adjacent lung and peripheral blood were collected and then preserved as a mix of FFPE and fresh-frozen material. For TCR repertoire profiling, the blood samples were analyzed as peripheral blood mononuclear cells. The immunoSEQ Assay was used to sequence TCR beta CDR3 regions from DNA. The paper's data handling went like this. To compute T cell density, TCR beta template counts were normalized to usable DNA, which was estimated by amplifying housekeeping genes. Richness was estimated with the preseqR package, extrapolating to 400,000 templates for PBMC samples and 120,000 templates for tissue samples. Clonality was defined by subtracting Pielou's evenness from one. To identify tissue-enriched TCRs, differential abundance testing was run on productive amino-acid clonotypes with a minimum total count of 5 and an alpha of 0.1. The Jaccard Index and the Morisita Overlap Index were used to quantify repertoire overlap between compartments. GLIPH grouped TCR beta CDR3s together with public tetramer-defined viral CDR3s, and a viral motif had to include at least three viral sequences and show V-gene enrichment. TCRdb stores this immuneACCESS table with in-frame sequences only. Part of the clones is absent; in the studies checked, under half of the shortfall reflects unresolved V genes, and no reason is known for the rest. The DNA gave D and trimming, while V, J and clone size come from that table. In all, the sample holds around 140,000 clones, and around 89% of those were seen once. The ten largest clonotypes hold over 1.5% of the sample.

This material consisted of peripheral blood, taken before any cancer treatment. The origin of this receptor is a female donor of 60 years or more with stage I lung adenocarcinoma.

The DNA sequence follows: TGTGCCAGCTCACCGATTTGGCCCCCTGGGGACACTGAAGCTTTCTTT. This gives the protein CASSPIWPPGDTEAFF. The sequence links TRBV18 to TRBJ1-1; the D gene cannot be resolved reliably. Including cysteine and phenylalanine, the CDR3 has 16 amino acids. The only DNA kept is the CDR3, 48 bases in frame from the first base. V was cut back by 3 bases and J by 3 bases, leaving a gap of 17 bases between them. Reading the germline V gene gives CDR1 KGHSH and CDR2 LQKENI.